This T cell receptor (beta chain) appears in the sequencing data of a study of PD-1 blockade in classical Hodgkin lymphoma. Overall study context: The study gave patients nivolumab 3 mg/kg intravenously every 2 weeks. Study outcomes and limitations: Patients newly diagnosed and complete responders had comparable baseline diversity. Healthy donors reportedly exceeded newly diagnosed patients in baseline TCR diversity.

Here immunoSEQ multiplex PCR was the method, and the copy in TCRdb shows in-frame clones only, minus some. The sample includes roughly 140,000 clones, about four fifths of them seen just once. As concerns this clone: Its cognate antigen is unknown. The sample carries other DNA sequences with the same CDR3.

Brentuximab vedotin exposure varied among the patients, all of whom had relapsed after autologous stem cell transplantation. This CDR3 is built from 11 residues. Between the trimmed V and J ends, which lost 1 base and 5 bases, there was a span of 0 bases. The germline CDR1 and CDR2 sequences are MNHEY and SMNVEV (reference sequence). This sequence was found in a human donor with classical Hodgkin lymphoma. This specimen consisted of peripheral blood mononuclear cells (PBMCs), obtained before the second cycle of nivolumab. This chain connects TRBV27 to TRBJ2-1; D is ambiguous. In DNA, the CDR3 is TGTGCCAGCAGTTTATACAATGAGCAGTTCTTC. It translates to CASSLYNEQFF.